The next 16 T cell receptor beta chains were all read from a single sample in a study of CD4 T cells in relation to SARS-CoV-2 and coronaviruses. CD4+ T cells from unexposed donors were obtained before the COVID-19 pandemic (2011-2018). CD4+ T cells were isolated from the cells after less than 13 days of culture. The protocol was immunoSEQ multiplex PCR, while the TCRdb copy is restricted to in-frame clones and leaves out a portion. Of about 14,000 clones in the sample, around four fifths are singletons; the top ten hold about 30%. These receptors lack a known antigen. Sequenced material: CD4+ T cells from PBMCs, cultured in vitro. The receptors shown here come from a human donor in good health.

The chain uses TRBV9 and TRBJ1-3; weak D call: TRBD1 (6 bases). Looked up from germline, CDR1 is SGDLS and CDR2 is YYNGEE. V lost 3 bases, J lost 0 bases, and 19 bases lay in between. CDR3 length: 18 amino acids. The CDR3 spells CASSARPGTISSGNTIYF. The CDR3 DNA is TGTGCCAGCAGCGCACGTCCCGGGACAATAAGCTCTGGAAACACCATATATTTT. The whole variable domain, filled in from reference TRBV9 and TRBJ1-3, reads DSGVTQTPKHLITATGQRVTLRCSPRSGDLSVYWYQQSLDQGLQFLIQYYNGEERAKGNILERFSAQQFPDLHSELNLSSLELGDSALYFCASSARPGTISSGNTIYFGEGSWLTVV.

The CDR3 reads CASSPTIQDRNEKLFF. The CDR3, as DNA: TGTGCCAGCTCACCAACCATACAGGACCGAAATGAAAAACTGTTTTTT. V is TRBV18 and J is TRBJ1-4; D may be TRBD1 (5 bases). The germline CDR1 and CDR2 sequences are KGHSH and LQKENI. CDR3 length equals 16 residues. Trimming left V 2 bases short and J 5 bases short, with 15 bases between. Combining the CDR3 with reference TRBV18 and TRBJ1-4 gives the whole variable domain NAGVMQNPRHLVRRRGQEARLRCSPMKGHSHVYWYRQLPEEGLKFMVYLQKENIIDESGMPKERFSAEFPKEGPSILRIQQVVRGDSAAYFCASSPTIQDRNEKLFFGSGTQLSVL.

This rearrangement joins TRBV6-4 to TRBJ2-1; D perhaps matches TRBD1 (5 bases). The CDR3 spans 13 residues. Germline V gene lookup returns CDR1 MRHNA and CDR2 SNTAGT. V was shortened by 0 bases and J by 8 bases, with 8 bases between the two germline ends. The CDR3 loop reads CASSDSGADEQFF. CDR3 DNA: TGTGCCAGCAGTGACTCAGGGGCGGATGAGCAGTTCTTC.

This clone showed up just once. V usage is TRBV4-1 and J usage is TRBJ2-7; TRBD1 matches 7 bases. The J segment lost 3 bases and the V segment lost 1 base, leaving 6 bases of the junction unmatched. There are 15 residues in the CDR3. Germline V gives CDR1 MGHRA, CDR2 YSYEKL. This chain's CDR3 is CASSQGQGRYYEQYF. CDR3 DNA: TGCGCCAGCAGCCAAGGACAGGGCCGGTACTACGAGCAGTACTTC.

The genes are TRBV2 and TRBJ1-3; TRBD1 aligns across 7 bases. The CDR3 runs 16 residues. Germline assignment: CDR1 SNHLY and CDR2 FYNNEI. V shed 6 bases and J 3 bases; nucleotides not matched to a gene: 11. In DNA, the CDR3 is TGTGCCAGCAGCACGTTGGGACAGCGATATGGAAACACCATATATTTT. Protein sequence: CASSTLGQRYGNTIYF.

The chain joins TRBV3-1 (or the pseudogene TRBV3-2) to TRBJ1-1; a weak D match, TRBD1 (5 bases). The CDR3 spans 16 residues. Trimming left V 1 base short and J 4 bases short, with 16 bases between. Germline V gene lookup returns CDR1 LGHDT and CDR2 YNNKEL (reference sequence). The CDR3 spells CASSQAGQARGTEAFF. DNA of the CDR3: TGTGCCAGCAGCCAAGCGGGGCAAGCTCGGGGCACTGAAGCTTTCTTT.

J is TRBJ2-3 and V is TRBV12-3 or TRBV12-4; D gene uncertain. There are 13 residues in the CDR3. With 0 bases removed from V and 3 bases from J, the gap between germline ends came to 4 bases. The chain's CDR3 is CASSLAGTDTQYF. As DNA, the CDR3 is TGTGCCAGCAGTTTAGCTGGGACAGATACGCAGTATTTT.

For the CDR3, the DNA is TGTGCCAGCAGTGAAGGGTCAGGAGGAAACACCATATATTTT. Translating it yields CASSEGSGGNTIYF. The rearrangement joins TRBV2 to TRBJ1-3, with unresolved D. Germline V gene sequence: CDR1 SNHLY, CDR2 FYNNEI. CDR3 size: 14 residues. The ends were cut back, 1 base at V and 4 bases at J, with 8 bases in the middle.

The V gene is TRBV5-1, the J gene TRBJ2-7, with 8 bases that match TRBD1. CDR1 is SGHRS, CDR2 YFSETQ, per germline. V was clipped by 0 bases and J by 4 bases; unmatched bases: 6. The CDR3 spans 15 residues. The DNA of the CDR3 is TGCGCCAGCAGCTTGGTTCCAGGGGGCGCATACGAGCAGTACTTC. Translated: CASSLVPGGAYEQYF.

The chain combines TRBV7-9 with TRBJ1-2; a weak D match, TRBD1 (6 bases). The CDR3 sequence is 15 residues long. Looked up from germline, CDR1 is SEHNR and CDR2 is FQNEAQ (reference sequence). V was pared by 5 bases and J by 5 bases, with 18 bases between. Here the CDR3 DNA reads TGTGCCAGCAGCCAAGGACTGGCAGGGGTATATGGCTACACCTTC. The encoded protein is CASSQGLAGVYGYTF.

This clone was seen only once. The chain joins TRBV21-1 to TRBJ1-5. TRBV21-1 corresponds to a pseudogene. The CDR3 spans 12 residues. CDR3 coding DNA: TGTGCCAGTAGGACGGCCTTAGGTCCCCAGCATTTT. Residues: CASRTALGPQHF.

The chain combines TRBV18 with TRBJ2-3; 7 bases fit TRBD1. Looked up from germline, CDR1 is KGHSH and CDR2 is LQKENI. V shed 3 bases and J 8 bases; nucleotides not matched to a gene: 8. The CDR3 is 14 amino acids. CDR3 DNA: TGTGCCAGCTCACCCCTCCGGGACAGAATTACGCAGTATTTT. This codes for CASSPLRDRITQYF.

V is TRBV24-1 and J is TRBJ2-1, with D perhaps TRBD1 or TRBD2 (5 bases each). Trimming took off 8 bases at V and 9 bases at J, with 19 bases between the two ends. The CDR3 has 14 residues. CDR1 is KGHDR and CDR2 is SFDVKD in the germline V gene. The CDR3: CATTRDPDNGEQFF. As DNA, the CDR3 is TGTGCCACCACCCGGGACCCGGACAATGGTGAGCAGTTCTTC.

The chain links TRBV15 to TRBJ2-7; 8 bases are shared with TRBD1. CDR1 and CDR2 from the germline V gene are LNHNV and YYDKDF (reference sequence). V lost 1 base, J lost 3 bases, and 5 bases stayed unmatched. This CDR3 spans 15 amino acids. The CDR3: CATSRAGQGLYEQYF. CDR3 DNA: TGTGCCACCAGCAGAGCCGGACAGGGACTCTACGAGCAGTACTTC.

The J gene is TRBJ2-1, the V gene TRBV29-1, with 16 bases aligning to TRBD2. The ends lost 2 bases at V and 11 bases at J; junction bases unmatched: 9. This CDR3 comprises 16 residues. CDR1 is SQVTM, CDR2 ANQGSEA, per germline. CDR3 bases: TGCAGCGTTGAAATGTTCGGGACTAGCGGGAGGGCCCAGCAGTTCTTC. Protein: CSVEMFGTSGRAQQFF.

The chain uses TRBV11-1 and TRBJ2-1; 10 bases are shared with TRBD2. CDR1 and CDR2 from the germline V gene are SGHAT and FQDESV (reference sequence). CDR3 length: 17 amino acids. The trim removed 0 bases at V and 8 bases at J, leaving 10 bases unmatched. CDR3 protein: CASSLAVSLAGAYEQFF. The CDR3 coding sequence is TGTGCCAGCAGCTTAGCGGTTTCGCTAGCGGGAGCTTATGAGCAGTTCTTC.